This TCR beta chain stems from a study of blood T cell repertoires in COVID-19. The germline V gene encodes CDR1 MNHEY and CDR2 SMNVEV (reference sequence). Between the trimmed V and J ends, which lost 2 bases and 1 base, there was a span of 9 bases. The CDR3 extends over 14 amino acids. This clone was seen once. The table came from immunoSEQ multiplex PCR; TCRdb's copy has only in-frame clones and leaves some out. The table lists a few hundred thousand clones, approximately 85% of them singletons. J is TRBJ2-7 and V is TRBV27; D ambiguous. Input material: peripheral blood. The receptor's source is a man aged 45-65 years with active or convalescent COVID-19. Here the CDR3 DNA reads TGTGCCAGCAGTTTAATGGGCAGATCCTACGAGCAGTACTTC. It codes for CASSLMGRSYEQYF.